This T cell receptor (beta chain) derives from a study of T cell clusters in autoimmune cytopenias. Study details: TRB sequencing had a median about 55,000 reads and under 3,000 distinct clonotypes per sample. The study, taken as a whole, reports: Primary autoimmune cytopenia patients appeared to lack physiological T cell clusters present in healthy donors. TRB repertoire shifts in secondary cytopenia and chronic lymphocytic leukemia mostly reflected lymphoma, not autoimmunity. The cluster-lack signature was not seen for secondary cytopenia versus chronic lymphocytic leukemia.

Each sample's input was roughly 230 ng genomic DNA, some 38,000 genome equivalents. This clonotype is deemed medium-sized (0.01 to 0.1%) by its frequency. The antigen is not known. The CDR3 is 16 amino acids. Germline assignment: CDR1 GTSNPN and CDR2 SVGIG (reference sequence). TRB rearrangements were amplified by touch-down multiplex PCR with mixed TRB-A/B primers. TCRdb reanalyzed the multiplex PCR reads, giving one entry per CDR3 protein sequence and no DNA. The clone table shows about 4,000 distinct CDR3 sequences, with the ten largest holding 15% to 20%. The sample taken for sequencing was peripheral blood. The chain carries TRBV30 and TRBJ1-5; TCRdb's D call, TRBD1, is unchecked because there is no DNA. The receptor was derived from a human donor with an autoimmune cytopenia or autoimmune hepatitis (not recorded which). The CDR3 reads CAWSVLGAQGNQPQHF.